One and the same sample provided the 26 T cell receptor beta chains below, sequenced in a study of T cells in Graves' hyperthyroidism and ophthalmopathy (dated by TCRdb to between 2018 and 2020). Libraries were constructed by multiplex PCR. The instrument was an Illumina HiSeq 2000. Amplification of TCR beta CDR3 regions was carried out from RNA transcripts. The TCR CDR3 was subjected to a first round of RT-PCR using the HTBI primer set and the Qiagen OneStep RT-PCR kit. The public reads were reanalyzed by TCRdb: fastp trimming at Q25, MiXCR alignment, in-frame beta chains only. Rows merge per CDR3 protein into single entries with the most common DNA and genes. The sample table shows approximately 320,000 distinct CDR3 sequences, and roughly 17% are seen once. The ten largest clones take up 33% of the sample. Material: blood. These receptor sequences come from a man aged 25 to 45 with Graves' hyperthyroidism.

In its sample, this clonotype was seen many times. The J gene is TRBJ2-1, the V gene TRBV11-3; D tentatively reads TRBD1 or TRBD2 (5 bases each). The CDR3 extends over 12 amino acids. Germline CDR1 and CDR2: SGHNT and YENEEA. V shed 6 bases and J shed 10 bases, with 13 bases lying between them. This CDR3 is CASSRGSAEQFF. Here the CDR3 DNA reads TGTGCCAGCAGTCGGGGCTCCGCCGAGCAGTTCTTC. The full variable domain, in which reference TRBV11-3 and TRBJ2-1 provide the parts outside the CDR3, is EAGVVQSPRYKIIEKKQPVAFWCNPISGHNTLYWYLQNLGQGPELLIRYENEEAVDDSQLPKDRFSAERLKGVDSTLKIQPAELGDSAVYLCASSRGSAEQFFGPGTRLTVL.

This clonotype showed up just a few times. V gene TRBV9 combines with J gene TRBJ2-3, with 7 bases lining up with TRBD1. Germline trimming cut 4 bases from V and 2 bases from J; bases unmatched to any gene: 10. This CDR3 region has 16 residues. Germline CDR1 and CDR2: SGDLS and YYNGEE. The CDR3 DNA reads as TGTGCCAGCAGCTCTTCCCGACAGGGCCCCACAGATACGCAGTATTTT. Protein product: CASSSSRQGPTDTQYF.

The sample holds many counts of this clonotype. The gene calls are TRBV6-5 and TRBJ2-5, with D possibly TRBD2 on 7 matching bases. V lost 0 bases and J 5 bases, leaving 16 bases between the germline ends. The CDR3 loop spans 16 amino acids. Germline CDR1 is MNHEY and CDR2 is SVGAGI. CDR3 loop: CASSYSGGGYDETQYF. The CDR3 DNA follows: TGTGCCAGCAGTTACTCGGGGGGGGGCTACGATGAGACCCAGTACTTC.

Of note for this clonotype: A much larger clonotype is one base distant, so this may be a read error. The chain joins TRBV5-1 to TRBJ2-7; D gene unclear. The CDR3 totals 15 residues. The germline CDR1 and CDR2 sequences are SGHRS and YFSETQ. The CDR3 loop reads CASSLGWEFSYKQYF. The CDR3 DNA reads TGCGCCAGCAGCTTGGGGTGGGAATTCTCCTACAAGCAGTACTTC.

The rearrangement links TRBV27 to TRBJ2-3; 9 bases map to TRBD2. CDR1 is MNHEY, CDR2 SMNVEV, per germline (reference sequence). The CDR3 totals 15 residues. V was clipped by 3 bases and J by 3 bases; unmatched bases: 4. CDR3 in amino acids: CASSFLLAGTDTQYF. For the CDR3, the DNA is TGTGCCAGCAGTTTCTTACTAGCGGGTACAGATACGCAGTATTTT.

This clonotype was observed once. V is TRBV5-8 and J is TRBJ1-6, with D unclear. The CDR3 runs to 11 residues. Trimming cost V 6 bases and J 10 bases, with 8 bases left between them. Germline CDR1 and CDR2: SGHTS and YDEGEE. The chain's CDR3 is CASILGSPLHF. CDR3 nucleotide sequence: TGTGCCAGCATCCTTGGATCACCCCTCCACTTT.

In this sample, this clonotype turned up many times. J is TRBJ1-1 and V is TRBV24-1; D call uncertain. Germline lookup yields CDR1 KGHDR and CDR2 SFDVKD. The germline V and J ends were trimmed by 1 base and 0 bases, with 8 bases remaining between them. The CDR3 runs to 15 residues. The DNA for the CDR3 is TGTGCCACCAGTGATTTTGCGGAATTGAACACTGAAGCTTTCTTT. Translating gives CATSDFAELNTEAFF.

This chain links TRBV20-1 with TRBJ1-5; 7 bases fit TRBD1. Germline loops: CDR1 DFQATT, CDR2 SNEGSKA (reference sequence). After removal of 6 bases from V and 1 base from J, the junction contained 12 bases not matched to a gene. The CDR3 has 16 residues. The CDR3 here is CSAPTTGMSSNQPQHF. The CDR3 DNA reads as TGCAGTGCGCCCACGACAGGGATGTCGAGCAATCAGCCCCAGCATTTT.

About this clonotype: A read error may explain this, as a much larger clone is one base away. The chain joins TRBV7-2 to TRBJ1-2; D remains ambiguous. The CDR3 covers 12 residues. Trimming shortened V by 2 bases and J by 4 bases, and 5 bases separated the two germline ends. Per germline, CDR1 SGHTA and CDR2 FQGNSA. The CDR3 DNA sequence: TGTGCCAGCAGCTTACAGCGCTATGGCTACACCTTC. It yields the protein CASSLQRYGYTF.

This clonotype has a count of ten or more. The chain joins TRBV18 to TRBJ2-3; a weak D match, TRBD1 (6 bases). Germline assignment: CDR1 KGHSH and CDR2 LQKENI. The CDR3 is made up of 17 amino acids. V lost 1 base and J 2 bases, leaving 16 bases between the germline ends. CDR3 loop: CASSPRSRDKDTDTQYF. Here the CDR3 DNA reads TGTGCCAGCTCACCACGAAGCCGGGACAAGGACACAGATACGCAGTATTTT. The whole variable domain, filled in from reference TRBV18 and TRBJ2-3, reads NAGVMQNPRHLVRRRGQEARLRCSPMKGHSHVYWYRQLPEEGLKFMVYLQKENIIDESGMPKERFSAEFPKEGPSILRIQQVVRGDSAAYFCASSPRSRDKDTDTQYFGPGTRLTVL.

This clonotype was seen many times. The rearrangement uses TRBV6-5 and TRBJ2-3; 7 bases are shared with TRBD1. Per the germline V gene, CDR1 is MNHEY and CDR2 is SVGAGI. The CDR3 covers 16 residues. V shed 0 bases and J 5 bases; nucleotides not matched to a gene: 8. CDR3 bases: TGTGCCAGCAGTTACTCGATGGCTGCAGGGGGAGATACGCAGTATTTT. Translating it yields CASSYSMAAGGDTQYF.

This clonotype appeared a few times. The rearrangement joins TRBV7-9 to TRBJ1-1; no firm D call. The germline CDR1 and CDR2 sequences are SEHNR and FQNEAQ (reference sequence). Trimming cost V 1 base and J 4 bases, with 10 bases left between them. The CDR3 has 14 amino acids. This CDR3 is CASSLGGAATEAFF. The CDR3 nucleotides are TGTGCCAGCAGCTTAGGGGGTGCGGCCACTGAAGCTTTCTTT.

There are many counts of this clonotype. The chain joins TRBV18 to TRBJ1-2; no clear D gene. V shed 0 bases and J shed 4 bases, with 6 bases lying between them. There are 13 residues in the CDR3. Germline CDR1 KGHSH, CDR2 LQKENI. The CDR3 spells CASSPPMLYGYTF. The CDR3 DNA is TGTGCCAGCTCACCACCGATGCTCTATGGCTACACCTTC.

This clonotype was seen a handful of times. V is TRBV28 and J is TRBJ2-1, with 7 bases identical to TRBD1. CDR1 is MDHEN, CDR2 SYDVKM, per germline. Trimming at V came to 3 bases and at J to 3 bases, leaving 5 bases not matched to a gene. The CDR3 extends over 15 amino acids. DNA of the CDR3: TGTGCCAGCAGTTTGTTCGGGACAGACTACAATGAGCAGTTCTTC. Amino acid sequence: CASSLFGTDYNEQFF.

This clonotype has just one count. This may be a read error, as it is one base from a much larger clone. The chain links TRBV6-1 to TRBJ1-1, with D possibly being TRBD1 (5 bases). V lost 0 bases to trimming and J lost 4 bases, with 12 bases between them. Germline V gene lookup returns CDR1 MNHNS and CDR2 SASEGT. This CDR3 is 15 amino acids long. CDR3 sequence (DNA): TGTGCCAGCAGTGAAGCGGGGAGGGGCGTCACTGAAGCTTTCTTT. Protein: CASSEAGRGVTEAFF.

This clonotype was observed a handful of times. A much larger clone sits a single nucleotide away, making a read error possible. CDR3 protein: CSARSGETQYF. The CDR3 DNA reads TGCAGTGCTAGATCCGGGGAGACCCAGTACTTC. This chain connects TRBV20-1 to TRBJ2-5; D call uncertain. The CDR3 runs 11 residues. Germline V gene sequence: CDR1 DFQATT, CDR2 SNEGSKA (reference sequence). V dropped 2 bases and J dropped 5 bases, with 6 bases sitting between them.

This clonotype was seen a few times. In DNA form, the CDR3 reads TGCGCCAGCAGTGAGAGGGTGGACACCTACGAGCAGTACTTC. Its translation: CASSERVDTYEQYF. This chain uses TRBV10-2 with TRBJ2-7, with D tentatively TRBD1 (5 bases). This CDR3 is 14 amino acids long. Germline CDR1 and CDR2: WSHSY and SAAADI. Trimming took 2 bases from V and 2 from J, leaving 10 bases between them.

The genes are TRBV5-1 and TRBJ2-5; D not resolved. Germline V gene sequence: CDR1 SGHRS, CDR2 YFSETQ. V was clipped by 0 bases and J by 5 bases, with 14 bases between them. The length of the CDR3 is 15 residues. The CDR3 DNA follows: TGCGCCAGCAGCTTGGGCTTCGTCCAAGGGGAGACCCAGTACTTC. This translates into CASSLGFVQGETQYF.

This chain connects TRBV11-2 to TRBJ2-1, with 12 nucleotides matching TRBD2. V dropped 5 bases and J dropped 5; count of bases not matched to a gene: 4. The CDR3 loop spans 15 amino acids. Germline assignment: CDR1 SGHAT and CDR2 FQNNGV. The CDR3 reads CASSTRLAGDNEQFF. Written as DNA, the CDR3 is TGTGCCAGCAGCACCCGACTAGCGGGAGACAATGAGCAGTTCTTC.

The chain carries TRBV7-8 and TRBJ2-1; D not certain. V was cut by 7 bases and J by 9 bases, with 19 bases left in between. Germline V gene data show CDR1 as SGHVS and CDR2 as FQNEAQ. This CDR3 spans 14 amino acids. The CDR3 nucleotides are TGTGCCAGCACCCCCACCGCCAGCCGCCTTGAGCAGTTCTTC. Protein sequence: CASTPTASRLEQFF.

At least ten counts were recorded for this clonotype. This sequence joins TRBV7-9 and TRBJ1-1; TRBD1 matches 8 bases. CDR3 length equals 18 residues. The germline CDR1 and CDR2 sequences are SEHNR and FQNEAQ (reference sequence). V lost 1 base, J lost 2 bases, and 12 bases stayed unmatched. For the CDR3, the DNA is TGTGCCAGCAGCTTAGAGGGGAGACAGGGGATCGGAAACACTGAAGCTTTCTTT. Its protein is CASSLEGRQGIGNTEAFF. Variable domain in full (rest from reference TRBV7-9 and TRBJ1-1): DTGVSQNPRHKITKRGQNVTFRCDPISEHNRLYWYRQTLGQGPEFLTYFQNEAQLEKSRLLSDRFSAERPKGSFSTLEIQRTEQGDSAMYLCASSLEGRQGIGNTEAFFGQGTRLTVV.

The V gene is TRBV30, the J gene TRBJ2-7; D is ambiguous. Per germline, CDR1 GTSNPN and CDR2 SVGIG (reference sequence). Between the trimmed V and J ends, which lost 4 bases and 2 bases, there was a span of 15 bases. The CDR3 has 14 amino acids. CDR3 sequence (DNA): TGTGCCTGGAATGGTAGATTTTACGCCTACGAGCAGTACTTC. This gives the protein CAWNGRFYAYEQYF.

This clonotype was counted a few times. The rearrangement links TRBV5-1 to TRBJ2-7, with a tentative D call TRBD1 (7 bases). CDR3 length: 19 residues. V gave up 1 base and J gave up 2 bases, with 25 bases separating them. CDR1 is SGHRS and CDR2 is YFSETQ in the germline V gene. This CDR3 reads CASSLPEGALFIQPYEQYF. CDR3 in DNA: TGCGCCAGCAGCTTGCCGGAGGGGGCTCTTTTTATCCAACCCTACGAGCAGTACTTC.

This clonotype showed up many times. This chain connects TRBV13 to TRBJ2-1, with 14 bases identical to TRBD2. After removal of 4 bases from V and 7 bases from J, the junction contained 6 bases not matched to a gene. The germline CDR1 and CDR2 sequences are PRHDT and FYEKMQ (reference sequence). There are 16 residues in the CDR3. CDR3 nucleotide sequence: TGTGCCAGCAGCTCTACCGGGACTAGCGGGAGAAATGAGCAGTTCTTC. Its translation is CASSSTGTSGRNEQFF.

This clonotype was seen at least ten times. The J gene is TRBJ2-2, the V gene TRBV27; D ambiguous. The CDR3 is 14 amino acids. V lost 0 bases and J 8 bases, leaving 10 bases between the germline ends. From germline, CDR1 is MNHEY and CDR2 SMNVEV (reference sequence). CDR3 loop: CASSLSQVSGELFF. The CDR3 DNA is TGTGCCAGCAGTTTATCGCAAGTATCTGGGGAGCTGTTTTTT.

In nucleotides, the CDR3 is TGTGCCAGCAGCCCGGACAGGGTGAACGAGCAGTACTTC. It yields the protein CASSPDRVNEQYF. The V call is TRBV11-2, the J call TRBJ2-7; 8 positions match TRBD1. This CDR3 has 13 amino acids. The V and J ends lost 5 bases and 5 bases, in that order; junction bases with no gene match: 5. Per the germline V gene, CDR1 is SGHAT and CDR2 is FQNNGV. The entire variable domain, with the rest obtained from reference TRBV11-2 and TRBJ2-7, is as follows: EAGVAQSPRYKIIEKRQSVAFWCNPISGHATLYWYQQILGQGPKLLIQFQNNGVVDDSQLPKDRFSAERLKGVDSTLKIQPAKLEDSAVYLCASSPDRVNEQYFGPGTRLTVT.